These T cell receptor beta chains were read from a single sample in a study of T-cell memory formation after mild COVID-19. Each CDR3 protein gets one entry after TCRdb re-called the 5' RACE reads with MiXCR. This table has 340,000 or so distinct CDR3 sequences, 10% to 15% appearing once. The material sequenced was PBMCs or a T cell subset sorted from them (not recorded which). These receptors were taken from a man younger than 35 who had mild COVID-19 (a few samples of this study predate the infection). Cell type and time point are not known. Each CDR3 is given with its conserved first and last residue. D genes are given only for firm matches. Size is stated for part of the rows, as once, few or many counts, or as a class when the clone is expanded.

CDR3 length | D gene | J gene | V gene | clone size | CDR3 protein | CDR3 DNA
15 | . | TRBJ2-7 | TRBV6-6 | once | CASSYGSRVAYEQYF | TGTGCCAGCAGTTACGGGTCCAGGGTAGCCTACGAGCAGTACTTC
15 | TRBD1 | TRBJ1-1 | TRBV5-1 | . | CASTPMDRVNTEAFF | TGCGCCAGCACCCCCATGGACAGGGTGAACACTGAAGCTTTCTTT
14 | . | TRBJ2-5 | TRBV20-1 | few | CSASRQAIQETQYF | TGCAGTGCTTCACGACAGGCGATACAAGAGACCCAGTACTTC
14 | . | TRBJ2-6 | TRBV11-2 | few | CASSRWSGANVLTF | TGTGCCAGCAGCCGTTGGTCTGGGGCCAACGTCCTGACTTTC
14 | . | TRBJ1-3 | TRBV6-5 | . | CASSYGTPGNTIYF | TGTGCCAGCAGTTACGGGACACCTGGAAACACCATATATTTT
16 | TRBD2 | TRBJ2-3 | TRBV11-2 | few | CASSSTSGGAPDTQYF | TGTGCCAGCAGTTCGACTAGCGGGGGGGCCCCAGATACGCAGTATTTT
13 | . | TRBJ1-5 | TRBV11-2 | few | CASSLLGLGPQHF | TGTGCCAGCAGCTTACTGGGGCTTGGGCCCCAGCATTTT
17 | . | TRBJ1-1 | TRBV4-1 | few | CASSQAPETDMNTEAFF | TGCGCCAGCAGCCAAGCTCCAGAGACCGACATGAACACTGAAGCTTTCTTT
14 | TRBD1 | TRBJ2-1 | TRBV7-3 | . | CASSPGQTYNEQFF | TGTGCCAGCAGCCCGGGACAGACCTACAATGAGCAGTTCTTC
13 | . | TRBJ2-5 | TRBV12-5 | few | CASVPGKEETQYF | TGTGCTAGTGTTCCAGGGAAAGAGGAGACCCAGTACTTC
16 | . | TRBJ2-3 | TRBV6-5 | many | CASSSQGGGITDTQYF | TGTGCCAGCAGTTCCCAAGGGGGCGGGATCACAGATACGCAGTATTTT
13 | TRBD1 | TRBJ1-1 | TRBV3-1 | few | CASSHLGDREAFF | TGTGCCAGCAGCCACCTAGGGGACAGGGAAGCTTTCTTT
17 | TRBD1 | TRBJ1-1 | TRBV10-3 | . | CAISGPPGTGENTEAFF | TGTGCCATCAGTGGGCCCCCTGGGACAGGGGAAAACACTGAAGCTTTCTTT
15 | . | TRBJ2-2 | TRBV12-3/TRBV12-4 | few | CASSFGLAYTGELFF | TGTGCCAGCAGTTTCGGCCTAGCCTACACCGGGGAGCTGTTTTTT
15 | . | TRBJ1-5 | TRBV7-2 | . | CASSLVIGRNQPQHF | TGTGCCAGCAGCTTGGTAATTGGGCGCAATCAGCCCCAGCATTTT
15 | . | TRBJ1-4 | TRBV4-1 | . | CASSQEGGANEKLFF | TGCGCCAGCAGCCAAGAAGGGGGGGCCAATGAAAAACTGTTTTTT
15 | TRBD2 | TRBJ2-2 | TRBV6-2/TRBV6-3 | few | CASSYGTTNTGELFF | TGTGCCAGCAGTTACGGGACTACGAACACCGGGGAGCTGTTTTTT
14 | . | TRBJ1-5 | TRBV2 | many | CASSVGVGYQPQHF | TGTGCCAGCAGTGTGGGGGTCGGATATCAGCCCCAGCATTTT
14 | TRBD1 | TRBJ1-1 | TRBV5-1 | many | CASSTGQGPTEAFF | TGCGCCAGCAGCACCGGACAGGGGCCCACTGAAGCTTTCTTT
13 | . | TRBJ1-5 | TRBV4-1 | . | CASSQGVWQPQHF | TGCGCCAGCAGCCAAGGGGTCTGGCAACCCCAGCATTTT
15 | . | TRBJ2-7 | TRBV20-1 | . | CSARDRTGSPYEQYF | TGCAGTGCTAGAGATCGTACAGGGTCCCCCTACGAGCAGTACTTC
17 | . | TRBJ2-1 | TRBV4-2 | . | CASSQDPTVSSYNEQFF | TGTGCCAGCAGCCAAGACCCGACAGTAAGCTCCTACAATGAGCAGTTCTTC
12 | . | TRBJ1-2 | TRBV6-2/TRBV6-3 | . | CASSYGGVGYTF | TGTGCCAGCAGTTACGGCGGTGTCGGCTACACCTTC
16 | TRBD2 | TRBJ2-1 | TRBV7-2 | many | CASSLGGTSGNNEQFF | TGTGCCAGCAGCTTAGGGGGGACTAGCGGTAACAATGAGCAGTTCTTC
14 | . | TRBJ2-3 | TRBV6-5 | few | CASSSGVGTDTQYF | TGTGCCAGCAGCTCAGGGGTGGGCACAGATACGCAGTATTTT
15 | . | TRBJ1-5 | TRBV28 | . | CASTLAGRGPQPQHF | TGTGCCAGCACCCTAGCGGGCAGGGGTCCTCAGCCCCAGCATTTT
15 | TRBD1 | TRBJ2-5 | TRBV7-9 | . | CASSLGQGIQETQYF | TGTGCCAGCAGCTTGGGACAGGGGATACAAGAGACCCAGTACTTC
16 | TRBD2 | TRBJ2-1 | TRBV7-2 | few | CASSSSLAGTGNEQFF | TGTGCCAGCAGCTCCTCACTAGCGGGGACCGGCAATGAGCAGTTCTTC
15 | . | TRBJ1-4 | TRBV5-1 | . | CASSLMDATNEKLFF | TGCGCCAGCAGCTTGATGGATGCAACTAATGAAAAACTGTTTTTT
17 | TRBD2 | TRBJ2-5 | TRBV4-1 | . | CASQAALAGGGRETQYF | TGCGCCAGCCAAGCGGCGCTAGCGGGGGGCGGGCGAGAGACCCAGTACTTC
14 | . | TRBJ2-1 | TRBV20-1 | . | CSAELAQPWNEQFF | TGCAGTGCGGAACTAGCTCAGCCTTGGAATGAGCAGTTCTTC
14 | . | TRBJ2-7 | TRBV7-2 | . | CASSSTPGLYEQYF | TGTGCCAGCAGTTCAACACCGGGACTCTACGAGCAGTACTTC
15 | TRBD1 | TRBJ2-5 | TRBV23-1 | many | CASRSGTEHQETQYF | TGCGCCAGCAGATCCGGGACAGAACATCAAGAGACCCAGTACTTC